A single sample gave rise to the 5 T cell receptor beta chains below, sequenced in a study of CD8 T cells in Susac syndrome. With random hexamers, reverse transcription was performed on roughly 0.45 to 1 ug of RNA. TCRdb itself ran the immunoSEQ multiplex PCR reads through MiXCR, one entry per CDR3 protein. The data contain under 200,000 distinct CDR3 sequences, around 94% of them seen just once; the ten biggest clones take up roughly 0.13%. The sample taken for sequencing was CD4+ T cells from PBMCs. The receptors come from a human donor in good health.

The rearrangement joins TRBV20-1 to TRBJ1-5; D uncertain. V dropped 3 bases and J dropped 7 bases, with 7 bases sitting between them. This CDR3 spans 11 amino acids. Per the germline V gene, CDR1 is DFQATT and CDR2 is SNEGSKA (reference sequence). CDR3 nucleotides: TGCAGTGCTAGTCTTCGGCAGCCCCAGCATTTT. It yields the protein CSASLRQPQHF.

V gene TRBV30 combines with J gene TRBJ1-4; no clear D. Trimming stripped 0 bases from V and 12 bases from J, with 8 bases between. The CDR3 extends over 11 amino acids. Germline CDR1 and CDR2: GTSNPN and SVGIG (reference sequence). CDR3 nucleotide sequence: TGTGCCTGGAGTGTAAGGAGGGAACTGTTTTTT. This sequence encodes CAWSVRRELFF.

This clonotype appeared once. The genes are TRBV7-3 and TRBJ2-5, with D possibly matching TRBD1 (5 bases). V lost 3 bases and J lost 1, with 9 bases in between. Germline-derived CDR1 and CDR2 are SGHTA and FQGTGA. The CDR3 extends over 14 amino acids. CDR3 residues: CASSLSGLQETQYF. The CDR3, as DNA: TGTGCCAGCAGCTTGTCAGGGCTCCAAGAGACCCAGTACTTC.

This clonotype is a singleton in its sample. The chain joins TRBV18 to TRBJ1-6; D perhaps matches TRBD1 (6 bases). CDR3 length: 17 residues. Germline V lookup: CDR1 KGHSH, CDR2 LQKENI. Trimming stripped 2 bases from V and 7 bases from J, with 18 bases between. The CDR3 loop reads CASSPTSKPGENSPLHF. CDR3 nucleotides: TGTGCCAGCTCACCAACGTCTAAGCCAGGGGAAAATTCACCCCTCCACTTT. Supplemented by reference TRBV18 and TRBJ1-6, the full variable domain reads NAGVMQNPRHLVRRRGQEARLRCSPMKGHSHVYWYRQLPEEGLKFMVYLQKENIIDESGMPKERFSAEFPKEGPSILRIQQVVRGDSAAYFCASSPTSKPGENSPLHFGNGTRLTVT.

J is TRBJ2-3 and V is TRBV19; TRBD1 matches at 8 bases. The J segment lost 1 base and the V segment lost 3 bases, leaving 3 bases of the junction unmatched. CDR3 size: 15 residues. Per the germline V gene, CDR1 is LNHDA and CDR2 is SQIVND (reference sequence). The CDR3 nucleotides are TGTGCCAGTAGTATTGTGACAGGGGGCACAGATACGCAGTATTTT. It is translated as CASSIVTGGTDTQYF.